These 27 T cell receptor beta chains were all obtained from the same sample, sequenced in a study of response to subunit inactivated influenza vaccine (dated by TCRdb to 2016 to 2018). Library method: RT-PCR. The instrument was an Illumina HiSeq 2500. TCRdb redid the processing of the public reads, applying fastp at Q25 and MiXCR, and retained in-frame beta chains. Each entry merges the rows of one CDR3 protein and shows their most common DNA and genes. This sample has 710,000 or so distinct CDR3 sequences in its table, and 15% to 19% of those were observed once. Under 14% of the sample is taken by the ten largest. The sequenced sample was PBMCs from blood, obtained 12 days after vaccination. These receptor sequences come from a man between 50 and 59 years old who received an inactivated influenza vaccine. Donor details come from another sample of the same person, matched by shared clones.

This rearrangement joins TRBV6-2 or TRBV6-3 to TRBJ2-7; 9 positions match TRBD1. V gave up 7 bases and J gave up 3 bases; unmatched junction bases: 13. The germline V gene has CDR1 MNHEY and CDR2 SVGEGT. CDR3 length: 16 residues. CDR3 region: CASNPSAGQGLYEQYF. DNA of the CDR3: TGTGCCAGCAACCCCTCCGCGGGACAGGGACTCTACGAGCAGTACTTC.

V is TRBV3-1 and J is TRBJ2-7; D ambiguous. Looked up from germline, CDR1 is LGHDT and CDR2 is YNNKEL (reference sequence). V shed 0 bases and J shed 3 bases, with 9 bases lying between them. This CDR3 is built from 14 residues. The CDR3 spells CASSQEGRDYEQYF. The CDR3 DNA follows: TGTGCCAGCAGCCAAGAAGGTAGGGACTACGAGCAGTACTTC.

In this sample, this clonotype turned up many times. The rearrangement links TRBV18 to TRBJ2-1; D is ambiguous. The V end was cut by 4 bases, the J end by 6 bases, with 7 bases between. The CDR3 is made up of 12 amino acids. Germline lookup yields CDR1 KGHSH and CDR2 LQKENI. The CDR3 region is CASSHQFNEQFF. Written as DNA, the CDR3 is TGTGCCAGCTCACATCAGTTCAATGAGCAGTTCTTC.

The chain employs TRBV24-1 and TRBJ1-5; no definite D call. CDR1 KGHDR and CDR2 SFDVKD come from the germline V gene. Trimming stripped 3 bases from V and 0 bases from J, with 5 bases between. The CDR3 length is 14 residues. CDR3 in amino acids: CATSDLDSNQPQHF. CDR3 in DNA: TGTGCCACCAGTGATCTTGATAGCAATCAGCCCCAGCATTTT.

This clonotype has only a few counts. The CDR3 DNA reads TGTGCCAGCAGCTCAGGGCGGGTTGAGCAGTTCTTC. It encodes CASSSGRVEQFF. The chain combines TRBV11-1 with TRBJ2-1; either TRBD1 or TRBD2 may supply D (5 bases each). Germline V gives CDR1 SGHAT, CDR2 FQDESV (reference sequence). The CDR3 covers 12 residues. Trimming stripped 4 bases from V and 9 bases from J, with 10 bases between.

This clonotype appeared a few times. The chain recombines TRBV29-1 with TRBJ2-3; D is perhaps TRBD1 or TRBD2 (5 bases each). V was clipped by 2 bases and J by 2 bases, with 11 bases between them. CDR3 length equals 14 residues. Germline-derived CDR1 and CDR2 are SQVTM and ANQGSEA. The CDR3 sequence: CSVESGRHTDTQYF. The DNA of the CDR3 is TGCAGCGTTGAATCGGGACGGCACACAGATACGCAGTATTTT.

This clonotype occurred a few times. The gene calls are TRBV20-1 and TRBJ2-2; D not resolved. This CDR3 is built from 16 residues. V was shortened by 0 bases and J by 4 bases, with 15 bases between the two germline ends. In germline, CDR1 is DFQATT, CDR2 SNEGSKA (reference sequence). CDR3 nucleotide sequence: TGCAGTGCTAGAGATTATAAGGCGGATTTCACCGGGGAGCTGTTTTTT. It is translated as CSARDYKADFTGELFF.

The V call is TRBV12-3 or TRBV12-4, the J call TRBJ2-1, with 9 nucleotides matching TRBD1. Trimming took 6 bases from V and 4 from J; bases not matched to a gene: 7. The CDR3 loop spans 15 amino acids. The CDR3 region is CASRPGTGPYNEQFF. The DNA for the CDR3 is TGTGCCAGCAGACCCGGGACAGGGCCTTACAATGAGCAGTTCTTC.

The gene calls are TRBV12-3 or TRBV12-4 and TRBJ2-5; D is ambiguous. The CDR3 spans 14 residues. Trimming shortened V by 2 bases and J by 2 bases, and 9 bases separated the two germline ends. The DNA of the CDR3 is TGTGCCAGCAGTTTAAGGCCCCTGCAAGAGACCCAGTACTTC. This sequence encodes CASSLRPLQETQYF.

The table lists this clonotype with a few counts. J is TRBJ1-6 and V is TRBV20-1; maybe TRBD1 (5 bases). The CDR3 length is 12 residues. Trimming took off 3 bases at V and 10 bases at J, with 10 bases between the two ends. The germline CDR1 and CDR2 sequences are DFQATT and SNEGSKA (reference sequence). The CDR3 DNA is TGCAGTGCTAGTCGGGGCGGCTCACCCCTCCACTTT. Its protein is CSASRGGSPLHF.

The rearrangement links TRBV2 to TRBJ2-5, with unresolved D. V was clipped by 7 bases and J by 5 bases, with 20 bases between them. The V gene's germline CDR1 is SNHLY and CDR2 FYNNEI. This CDR3 is 15 amino acids long. CDR3 bases: TGTGCCAGCAACGGTGTGGGCGGTAGAAAGGAGACCCAGTACTTC. This encodes CASNGVGGRKETQYF.

In this sample, this clonotype turned up a few times. CDR3 residues: CASSVEGRSQETQYF. The DNA for the CDR3 is TGTGCCAGCAGCGTAGAGGGACGATCCCAAGAGACCCAGTACTTC. The rearrangement uses TRBV9 and TRBJ2-5, with D possibly called TRBD1 or TRBD2 (5 bases each). CDR1 SGDLS and CDR2 YYNGEE come from the germline V gene. CDR3 size: 15 residues. Trimming removed 0 bases from V and 1 base from J, with 10 bases in between.

This clonotype occurred a few times. The chain combines TRBV28 with TRBJ2-5; 7 nucleotides line up with TRBD2. J lost 5 bases, V lost 6 bases, and 9 bases had no gene match. This CDR3 spans 14 amino acids. Germline lookup yields CDR1 MDHEN and CDR2 SYDVKM. CDR3 region: CASSSTGGIETQYF. Written as DNA, the CDR3 is TGTGCCAGCAGCAGTACGGGAGGAATTGAGACCCAGTACTTC.

This clonotype was counted between two and nine times. The J gene is TRBJ2-2, the V gene TRBV9, with TRBD1 identical over 9 bases. V lost 3 bases to trimming and J lost 2 bases; unmatched junction nucleotides: 8. Germline values: CDR1 SGDLS, CDR2 YYNGEE. This CDR3 comprises 17 residues. The CDR3 DNA is TGTGCCAGCAGCGGAAAGACAGGGGGAGTTAACACCGGGGAGCTGTTTTTT. It is translated as CASSGKTGGVNTGELFF.

This clonotype has at least ten counts. V is TRBV7-8 and J is TRBJ2-1; D gene ambiguous. Germline V gene sequence: CDR1 SGHVS, CDR2 FQNEAQ. This CDR3 is 13 amino acids long. V shed 5 bases and J shed 4 bases, with 9 bases lying between them. The CDR3 protein is CASSPARYNEQFF. The CDR3 DNA is TGTGCCAGCAGCCCTGCGCGGTACAATGAGCAGTTCTTC.

This clonotype came up a few times. The rearrangement uses TRBV4-3 and TRBJ2-3; 7 nucleotides align to TRBD1. Germline values: CDR1 LGHNA, CDR2 YSLEER. The ends lost 1 base at V and 0 bases at J; junction bases unmatched: 7. The CDR3 is 17 amino acids. CDR3 sequence: CASSQAPAGGSTDTQYF. Here the CDR3 DNA reads TGCGCCAGCAGCCAAGCGCCCGCAGGGGGAAGCACAGATACGCAGTATTTT.

The CDR3 here is CASSLIRGNIQYF. In DNA form, the CDR3 reads TGTGCCAGCAGTTTGATCCGTGGGAACATTCAGTACTTC. The V call is TRBV27, the J call TRBJ2-4; the D is unclear. Germline CDR1 and CDR2: MNHEY and SMNVEV (reference sequence). Trimming cost V 3 bases and J 7 bases, with 10 bases left between them. This CDR3 is 13 amino acids long.

This clonotype has just a few counts. The rearrangement uses TRBV9 and TRBJ1-1; a weak D match, TRBD1 (5 bases). Germline V gene sequence: CDR1 SGDLS, CDR2 YYNGEE. Trimming pared 4 bases from V and 5 bases from J, leaving 12 bases between. CDR3 size: 13 residues. CDR3 loop: CASSPGRPTEAFF. The CDR3 nucleotides are TGTGCCAGCAGCCCGGGACGCCCAACTGAAGCTTTCTTT.

The J gene is TRBJ2-1, the V gene TRBV7-9, with D perhaps TRBD1 or TRBD2 (5 bases each). Germline V gene lookup returns CDR1 SEHNR and CDR2 FQNEAQ (reference sequence). This CDR3 is 15 amino acids long. The ends were cut back, 5 bases at V and 0 bases at J, with 11 bases in the middle. CDR3 nucleotide sequence: TGTGCCAGCAGCGGGGGATCGAGCTCCTACAATGAGCAGTTCTTC. Protein: CASSGGSSSYNEQFF.

The rearrangement uses TRBV6-5 and TRBJ2-2; D remains ambiguous. This CDR3 has 14 amino acids. Between the trimmed V and J ends, which lost 0 bases and 6 bases, there was a span of 8 bases. Germline V gene data show CDR1 as MNHEY and CDR2 as SVGAGI. CDR3 nucleotide sequence: TGTGCCAGCAGTTACTCGCGCGAACCCGGGGAGCTGTTTTTT. Translated: CASSYSREPGELFF.

A few counts support this clonotype. This chain links TRBV30 with TRBJ2-3; TRBD1 matches 8 bases. Germline CDR1 GTSNPN, CDR2 SVGIG (reference sequence). With 0 bases clipped from V and 2 bases from J, the junction kept 4 bases outside the gene matches. The CDR3 sequence is 15 residues long. The CDR3 sequence is CAWSVGRGLTDTQYF. CDR3 sequence (DNA): TGTGCCTGGAGTGTCGGCAGGGGGCTCACAGATACGCAGTATTTT.

The CDR3 region is CASTAVRGTGELFF. The CDR3 bases are TGTGCCAGTACCGCTGTGAGGGGGACCGGGGAGCTGTTTTTT. J is TRBJ2-2 and V is TRBV19; TRBD1 is a possible D gene (6 bases). CDR3 size: 14 residues. The germline gives CDR1 LNHDA, CDR2 SQIVND (reference sequence). V was pared by 7 bases and J by 5 bases, with 14 bases between.

This clonotype has more than one count but fewer than ten. The chain couples TRBV20-1 to TRBJ2-7, with TRBD2 identical over 12 bases. The V segment lost 6 bases and the J segment 2 bases; nucleotides outside the gene matches: 5. The V gene's germline CDR1 is DFQATT and CDR2 SNEGSKA (reference sequence). CDR3 length equals 14 residues. The CDR3 here is CSAQGLAGPYEQYF. The CDR3 bases are TGCAGTGCACAGGGACTAGCGGGCCCCTACGAGCAGTACTTC.

This clonotype occurred a few times. The rearrangement joins TRBV6-2 or TRBV6-3 to TRBJ2-3; a possible D gene is TRBD1 (5 bases). Between the trimmed V and J ends, which lost 5 bases and 2 bases, there was a span of 11 bases. CDR3 length: 14 amino acids. CDR1 and CDR2 (germline): MNHEY, SVGEGT. In DNA form, the CDR3 reads TGTGCCAGCAGTCCCCGGACATACACAGATACGCAGTATTTT. Its translation: CASSPRTYTDTQYF.

This chain uses TRBV2 with TRBJ2-5; 16 positions match TRBD2. V shed 3 bases and J 2 bases; nucleotides not matched to a gene: 3. The CDR3 has 17 residues. Germline V gene sequence: CDR1 SNHLY, CDR2 FYNNEI. The CDR3 nucleotides are TGTGCCAGCAGTGATGGGGGACTAGCGGGAGGGCAAGAGACCCAGTACTTC. Its translation is CASSDGGLAGGQETQYF.

This clonotype was picked up a small number of times. V usage is TRBV7-9 and J usage is TRBJ2-7; TRBD1 might be the D (6 bases). CDR1 and CDR2 from the germline V gene are SEHNR and FQNEAQ (reference sequence). The CDR3 has 16 residues. V gave up 3 bases and J gave up 3 bases, with 18 bases separating them. CDR3 region: CASSLGEGYRDYEQYF. The CDR3 coding sequence is TGTGCCAGCAGCTTGGGGGAAGGGTACAGGGACTACGAGCAGTACTTC.

This clonotype was detected a few times. This chain joins TRBV7-8 and TRBJ2-1, with TRBD2 as a possible D gene (7 bases). Trimming took 5 bases from V and 5 from J, leaving 22 bases between them. The CDR3 length is 17 residues. Germline V gene data show CDR1 as SGHVS and CDR2 as FQNEAQ. The CDR3 loop reads CASSNFRGRASDNEQFF. The CDR3 DNA is TGTGCCAGCAGCAATTTTAGGGGGAGGGCCTCGGACAATGAGCAGTTCTTC.